This T cell receptor beta chain emerged from a study of blood T cell repertoires in COVID-19. Turning to the study itself: Acute and convalescent COVID-19 specimens originated in the United States, Italy and Spain. The analysed material was cDNA or gDNA that came from T cells, B-cell-depleted T cells, or PBMCs.

Original processing notes: Reference gene primer amplification in the assay estimated nucleated cell counts. Produced via immunoSEQ multiplex PCR; TCRdb's table is partial and in-frame only. V, J and clone size are those of that table, while D and trimming were read from the DNA. The sample includes under 55,000 clones, more than 65% seen only once; the top ten take about 14%. This clone is a singleton in its sample. There are 15 residues in the CDR3. Looked up from germline, CDR1 is SGHTA and CDR2 is FQGNSA. V lost 5 bases and J lost 4; bases outside the gene matches: 7. The sequencing sample was made of peripheral blood. The TCR originated in a human donor in a cohort sampled during active COVID-19. This rearrangement joins TRBV7-2 to TRBJ2-3; 9 bases map to TRBD2. Written as DNA, the CDR3 is TGTGCCAGCAGCCCCGGACTAGCGCTCGCAGATACGCAGTATTTT. Translated, it gives CASSPGLALADTQYF.